The T cell receptor beta chain under discussion was sequenced for a study of T cells in Graves' hyperthyroidism and ophthalmopathy. Study-level findings and limits: A 13 V-J signature model discriminated ophthalmopathy versus stable hyperthyroidism. Within blood appeared most thyroid clonotypes that had expanded above 0.001.

It was considered stable Graves' hyperthyroidism when ophthalmopathy did not progress within 18 months. About 10 ml of fresh peripheral blood supplied the PBMCs. The CDR3 runs to 16 residues. V lost 6 bases to trimming and J lost 4 bases, with 21 bases between them. Authors of the study amplified TCR beta CDR3 regions from RNA transcripts. First-round RT-PCR targeting the TCR CDR3 was performed with the HTBI primer set. Via MiXCR, TCRdb re-called the multiplex PCR reads, giving one row per CDR3 protein. The data contain roughly 740,000 distinct CDR3 sequences, around 17% of them singletons. For this clonotype: Its antigen is still unknown.

The receptor comes from a young man with Graves' hyperthyroidism. Sequences were obtained from blood. V gene TRBV12-3 or TRBV12-4 combines with J gene TRBJ1-2; D is possibly TRBD1 (5 bases). The CDR3 coding sequence is TGTGCCAGCAGCCTAGACAGAGAAGTCGAGGGCTATGGCTACACCTTC. As protein: CASSLDREVEGYGYTF.